Given below is one TCR beta chain in context. The target antigen is unknown. CDR1 is MGHRA, CDR2 YSYEKL, per germline. This CDR3 is built from 14 residues. Trimming removed 4 bases from V and 5 bases from J; junction bases left unmatched: 5. The study ran its PCR with 60 Vbeta and 13 Jbeta primers. The table came from immunoSEQ multiplex PCR; TCRdb's copy has only in-frame clones and leaves some out. This sample has more than 95,000 clones; over 65% occur once, and the top ten carry approximately 3.9%. The data belong to a study of cytomegalovirus exposure and HLA in healthy donors. Whole-study results and caveats: There were a few CMV-associated chains whose specificity for CMV antigens was confirmed in vitro. A later analysis showed TCR association rates differing by HLA locus, peaking at DRB1 and lowest at HLA-C. Trimming of TCR beta V- and J-genes showed a link, identified in a later analysis, to a missense DCLRE1C variant. Sequencing likely produced, as an artifact, a cluster of highly shared sequence variants.

The receptor was derived from a middle-aged man in good health and CMV-seropositive. The chain recombines TRBV4-1 with TRBJ1-1; 9 bases fit TRBD1. Sequencing used PBMCs. CDR3 amino acids: CASSLDRGWTEAFF. CDR3 DNA sequence: TGCGCCAGCAGCCTGGACAGGGGATGGACTGAAGCTTTCTTT.